The entry that follows covers one T cell receptor beta chain sequence. This sample was taken from a study of Ad26.COV2.S vaccination and SARS-CoV-2 variants. Produced via immunoSEQ multiplex PCR; TCRdb's table is partial and in-frame only. The table has 400,000 to 450,000 clones, around 92% seen once; the top ten hold 1.5% to 2%. The CDR3 is made up of 14 amino acids. The germline V gene encodes CDR1 GTSNPN and CDR2 SVGIG (reference sequence). V lost 2 bases, J lost 12 bases, and 10 bases stayed unmatched. The treatment: about 20 received Ad26.COV2.S at low or high dose, single or two shots; roughly five received placebo; per-sample allocation not given. Samples were taken on day 63 after the first vaccine or placebo injection.

This sample comprised peripheral blood, obtained in a trial of Ad26.COV2.S vaccine versus placebo. J is TRBJ1-4 and V is TRBV30; 9 bases match TRBD1. The sequence came from a person aged 18-60 years who received the Ad26.COV2.S COVID-19 vaccine or a placebo. The CDR3 DNA follows: TGTGCCTGGAGTACCGGGACAGGGAGGTGGGAACTGTTTTTT. Translating gives CAWSTGTGRWELFF.